These T cell receptor beta chains were read from a single sample in a study of blood T cell repertoires in COVID-19. Here immunoSEQ multiplex PCR was the method, and the copy in TCRdb shows in-frame clones only, minus some. The sample has 95,000 to 150,000 clones; 85% to 90% are singletons. Sequencing input: peripheral blood. These receptor sequences come from a man at least 80 years old with active or convalescent COVID-19. CDR3s include the opening cysteine and the closing phenylalanine or tryptophan. A D gene is named only where the DNA matches it firmly. A clone size is listed for some rows: how often the clone was seen (once, few, many), or a class if it is expanded.

TGTGCCAGCAGCTTTAGGACAGGGCAGAGGGAAAAACTGTTTTTT CASSFRTGQREKLFF TRBJ1-4 - TRBV6-5 TRBD1
TGTGCCAGTAGTATGCGGGACAGGGTAAATGGCTACACCTTC CASSMRDRVNGYTF TRBJ1-2 - TRBV19 TRBD1
TGTGCCAGCAGCAACTCCTGGGGGAGGGCCGCGGGGTATGAGCAGTTCTTC CASSNSWGRAAGYEQFF TRBJ2-1 - TRBV7-9 TRBD2
TGTGCCAGCAGTACGGATCTTGGACTAGCGGGGCTAACTAGCACAGATACGCAGTATTTT CASSTDLGLAGLTSTDTQYF TRBJ2-3 - TRBV2 TRBD2
TGTGCCAGCAGCTGGAGCCCGGGGTATAGCAATCAGCCCCAGCATTTT CASSWSPGYSNQPQHF TRBJ1-5 - TRBV28 -
TGTGCCAGCAGCGAAACTAGTCTGACAGATACGCAGTATTTT CASSETSLTDTQYF TRBJ2-3 - TRBV9 -
TGTGCCAGCAGCACAGGACTAGCGGGAGTAGGGCCCACAGATACGCAGTATTTT CASSTGLAGVGPTDTQYF TRBJ2-3 - TRBV9 TRBD2
TGTGCCAGCAGCGTAGGGCAGGTGTCCTACGAGCAGTACTTC CASSVGQVSYEQYF TRBJ2-7 few TRBV9 -
TGTGCCAGCCAGGGGACAGGCTTCTTTCAGCCCCAGCATTTT CASQGTGFFQPQHF TRBJ1-5 few TRBV2 TRBD1
TGTGCCAGCAGCTCACTAGCGGGGGTTAGCGGGGCCAAAAACATTCAGTACTTC CASSSLAGVSGAKNIQYF TRBJ2-4 - TRBV7-3 TRBD2
TGTGCCAGCAGCTTCCGAGGTCGCGGGGCCAAAAACATTCAGTACTTC CASSFRGRGAKNIQYF TRBJ2-4 - TRBV11-3 -
TGCGCCAGCAGCCAAGGTCTGCGGACAGGGTTTCGCTTGGGCAATCAGCCCCAGCATTTT CASSQGLRTGFRLGNQPQHF TRBJ1-5 - TRBV4-1 TRBD1
TGTGCCAGCAGCGGTATCGGACTAGCGGGGACCTACGAGCAGTACTTC CASSGIGLAGTYEQYF TRBJ2-7 - TRBV7-3 TRBD2
TGTGCCAGCAGCCGGGACAGGGGGATCTTCAATGAGCAGTTCTTC CASSRDRGIFNEQFF TRBJ2-1 - TRBV5-4 TRBD1
TGTGCCAGCAGCACCACAGGGCTGGGGACTGAAGCTTTCTTT CASSTTGLGTEAFF TRBJ1-1 many TRBV11-1 -
TGTGCCAGCAGCCAAGATGGCGCAGGCTTAAGGGGCGCTGAAGCTTTCTTT CASSQDGAGLRGAEAFF TRBJ1-1 - TRBV3-1/TRBV3-2 -
TGTGCCAGCAGCTTAGCCGGGACAGGGGGGGAGACCCAGTACTTC CASSLAGTGGETQYF TRBJ2-5 - TRBV7-7 TRBD1
TGCGCCAGCAGCGGGGGGACAGGGAGAGAGACCCAGTACTTC CASSGGTGRETQYF TRBJ2-5 - TRBV5-1 TRBD1
TGTGCCAGTAGTATGGGCAGGGGGCTTGGCTACACCTTC CASSMGRGLGYTF TRBJ1-2 - TRBV19 TRBD1
TGTGCCAGCAACGGACAGGGGGGGACTAATGAAAAACTGTTTTTT CASNGQGGTNEKLFF TRBJ1-4 - TRBV7-2 TRBD1
TGTGCCAGCAGCCCGTACAGGGGGCGCCTCACCGGGGAGCTGTTTTTT CASSPYRGRLTGELFF TRBJ2-2 - TRBV7-9 TRBD1
TGTGCCAGCAGCCAAGGTCCAGGCCAAGAGACCCAGTACTTC CASSQGPGQETQYF TRBJ2-5 - TRBV11-3 -
TGTGCCAGCAGCAAAGTTCACAGGCTAGCGAGCACAGATACGCAGTATTTT CASSKVHRLASTDTQYF TRBJ2-3 - TRBV21-1 -
TGCGCCAGCAGCCAGCTCGGGGGTAACAATGAGCAGTTCTTC CASSQLGGNNEQFF TRBJ2-1 - TRBV4-3 -
TGTGCCAGCAGCTTGGATCGGGACATACCCGGTTGGGTGCCTGAAGCTTTCTTT CASSLDRDIPGWVPEAFF TRBJ1-1 - TRBV5-6 -
TGTGCCAGCAGTTCGCCCGGGAGGCTTAACTCCTACGAGCAGTACTTC CASSSPGRLNSYEQYF TRBJ2-7 - TRBV27 TRBD2
TGCGCCAGCAGCTCCCCAGGACAGGGGCTTTTCTTT CASSSPGQGLFF TRBJ1-1 - TRBV5-1 TRBD1
TGTGCCAGCAGTTCCCCCGTGGGGGGGCACGGCTACACCTTC CASSSPVGGHGYTF TRBJ1-2 - TRBV7-9 -